This T cell receptor beta chain came from a study of T cell repertoires in cytomegalovirus infection. TCRdb used MiXCR to reprocess the reads, holding one entry per CDR3 protein. The data contain approximately 770,000 distinct CDR3 sequences, 25% to 35% of them singletons. Turning to this clonotype: What it binds is not known.

The V gene lost 4 bases and the J gene lost 1 base, with 11 bases spanning the gap. This CDR3 has 16 residues. Germline V gene sequence: CDR1 LGHDT, CDR2 YNNKEL (reference sequence). The rearrangement uses TRBV3-1 and TRBJ2-6; unclear D gene. The TCR originated in a human donor in good health (CMV status not recorded). Some clones in this sample may be carry-over from other donors' samples. The input for sequencing was cultured CD8+ T cells from PBMCs, taken from culture after CMV antigen stimulation. CDR3 nucleotide sequence: TGTGCCAGCAGCCCCCCGACCTTTTCTGGGGCCAACGTCCTGACTTTC. It specifies CASSPPTFSGANVLTF.